This T cell receptor (beta chain) derives from a study of cytomegalovirus exposure and HLA in healthy donors. Study outcomes and limitations: It was only CMV serostatus that was available as immune exposure information. Analysis performed later showed TCR beta chains linked to HLA being more clonally expanded than equally common others.

Comments on this clone: The antigen remains unidentified.

The CDR3 is made up of 17 amino acids. V lost 6 bases and J lost 0; bases outside the gene matches: 7. Looked up from germline, CDR1 is MNHEY and CDR2 is SMNVEV (reference sequence). Primers: 60 Vbeta forward and 13 Jbeta reverse. Profiling relied on immunoSEQ multiplex PCR, and the TCRdb table lists in-frame clones only, not all of them. Its table lists about 120,000 clones. This chain joins TRBV27 and TRBJ2-2, with 10 bases matching TRBD1. This clonotype was sampled from a man aged 18 to 29 in good health and CMV-seronegative. Sequencing was done on a sample of PBMCs. The CDR3 spells CASSRFGQGANTGELFF. CDR3 sequence (DNA): TGTGCCAGCAGCCGATTCGGACAGGGGGCGAACACCGGGGAGCTGTTTTTT.